This T cell receptor beta chain is drawn from a study of blood T cell repertoires in COVID-19. In the original workflow: Amplification from reference gene primers served as the basis for estimated nucleated cell counts. The table came from immunoSEQ multiplex PCR; TCRdb's copy has only in-frame clones and leaves some out. V, J and clone size are taken as reported in that table, and D and trimming were inferred from the DNA itself. The sample lists around 160,000 clones, 87% occurring once. Living in about two dozen US areas, the participants were between roughly 18 and 90 years of age. The germline gives CDR1 LGHDT, CDR2 YNNKEL (reference sequence). V lost 3 bases and J 0 bases, leaving 8 bases between the germline ends. There are 15 residues in the CDR3.

Sequenced sample: PBMCs or T cells enriched from blood (not recorded which). The clonotype was recovered from a middle-aged woman who had been exposed to COVID-19. The rearrangement uses TRBV3-1 (or the pseudogene TRBV3-2) and TRBJ1-4; D not resolved. Here the CDR3 DNA reads TGTGCCAGCAGCCACCCGGGTCCAACTAATGAAAAACTGTTTTTT. Amino acid sequence: CASSHPGPTNEKLFF.